A single sample is the source of the 30 T cell receptor beta chains below, sequenced in a study of CD8 T cells in ankylosing spondylitis. Study results and caveats: Ankylosing spondylitis blood seemed to carry a telltale TCR beta motif made of about 8 highly homologous variants.

TCRdb ran MiXCR on the 5' RACE reads and lists one entry per CDR3 protein. The table records some 840,000 distinct CDR3 sequences, roughly 12% of them present only once. These receptors have no identified antigens. Material for sequencing was blood, either unsorted or a sorted T cell fraction (not recorded which). The receptors come from a male donor with ankylosing spondylitis.

The chain links TRBV28 to TRBJ2-5; D uncertain. The CDR3 is made up of 14 amino acids. Germline CDR1 and CDR2: MDHEN and SYDVKM. With 1 base removed from V and 4 bases from J, the gap between germline ends came to 10 bases. The CDR3 DNA reads as TGTGCCAGCAGTTTATATGAACGCAGAGAGACCCAGTACTTC. Its translation: CASSLYERRETQYF.

This clonotype was observed a few times. The chain combines TRBV9 with TRBJ2-1, with 9 bases lining up with TRBD2. The CDR3 covers 18 residues. V trimming: 0 bases; J trimming: 0 bases; junction bases outside the gene matches: 7. CDR1 is SGDLS and CDR2 is YYNGEE in the germline V gene. CDR3 in amino acids: CASSVGAGGVSSYNEQFF. DNA of the CDR3: TGTGCCAGCAGCGTAGGAGCGGGGGGCGTTAGCTCCTACAATGAGCAGTTCTTC.

The J gene is TRBJ1-4, the V gene TRBV20-1; no clear D. V lost 2 bases, J lost 4 bases, and 5 bases lay in between. CDR1 DFQATT and CDR2 SNEGSKA come from the germline V gene (reference sequence). The CDR3 has 12 residues. CDR3 residues: CSARQDNEKLFF. For the CDR3, the DNA is TGCAGTGCTAGACAGGATAATGAAAAACTGTTTTTT.

In its sample, this clonotype was seen many times. The chain couples TRBV7-2 to TRBJ2-5; no firm D call. This CDR3 has 12 residues. The V end lost 1 base, the J end lost 5 bases, and 5 bases lay between the germline ends. Germline V gene lookup returns CDR1 SGHTA and CDR2 FQGNSA. In nucleotides, the CDR3 is TGTGCCAGCAGCTTAGGTTTGGAGACCCAGTACTTC. Amino acid sequence: CASSLGLETQYF.

The chain uses TRBV3-1 and TRBJ2-7, with 12 bases that match TRBD2. Germline-derived CDR1 and CDR2 are LGHDT and YNNKEL (reference sequence). Trimming took 5 bases from V and 12 from J; bases not matched to a gene: 5. There are 12 residues in the CDR3. The CDR3 sequence is CASSARLAGVYF. The DNA of the CDR3 is TGTGCCAGCAGCGCCCGACTAGCGGGAGTGTACTTC.

At least ten counts were recorded for this clonotype. The J gene is TRBJ2-7, the V gene TRBV7-2, with TRBD2 matching 8 bases. There are 14 residues in the CDR3. Losses at the gene ends were 3 bases for V and 4 bases for J; bases not matched to a gene: 5. Germline V gene sequence: CDR1 SGHTA, CDR2 FQGNSA. The CDR3 sequence: CASSFTGGPYEQYF. CDR3 in DNA: TGTGCCAGCAGCTTTACGGGAGGGCCGTACGAGCAGTACTTC.

The chain couples TRBV7-8 to TRBJ2-1, with TRBD2 as a possible D gene (5 bases). V was cut by 8 bases and J by 5 bases, with 28 bases left in between. The CDR3 consists of 18 residues. CDR1 SGHVS and CDR2 FQNEAQ come from the germline V gene. This chain's CDR3 is CASLRAVVRRGMHNEQFF. Here the CDR3 DNA reads TGTGCCAGCTTAAGGGCTGTAGTTAGGAGAGGGATGCACAATGAGCAGTTCTTC.

This clonotype was counted only a few times. The chain joins TRBV6-2 or TRBV6-3 to TRBJ2-7; 7 bases agree with TRBD1. Per germline, CDR1 MNHEY and CDR2 SVGEGT. The CDR3 is made up of 14 amino acids. The V and J ends lost 6 bases and 1 base, in that order; junction bases with no gene match: 6. DNA of the CDR3: TGTGCCAGCAGGTCGACAGGGACGTCCTACGAGCAGTACTTC. This sequence encodes CASRSTGTSYEQYF.

V is TRBV5-5 and J is TRBJ2-5; 7 bases are shared with TRBD2. The CDR3 length is 17 residues. Germline trimming cut 4 bases from V and 4 bases from J; bases unmatched to any gene: 16. Looked up from germline, CDR1 is SGHKS and CDR2 is YYEKEE (reference sequence). The CDR3, as DNA: TGTGCCAGCAGCCGGATTAGCGGGTCTCTACGGGGAGAGACCCAGTACTTC. Translating gives CASSRISGSLRGETQYF.

CDR3 DNA sequence: TGTGCCATCAGCCTAGGTATCTCTGGGGCCAACGTCCTGACTTTC. Translating gives CAISLGISGANVLTF. The V gene is TRBV10-3, the J gene TRBJ2-6; D unclear. The CDR3 extends over 15 amino acids. Germline V gene data show CDR1 as ENHRY and CDR2 as SYGVKD. Deletions cut 6 bases from V and 0 bases from J, with 9 bases between.

Only a few counts were recorded for this clonotype. This chain joins TRBV20-1 and TRBJ2-1; no clear D. The CDR3 runs to 14 residues. Germline V gives CDR1 DFQATT, CDR2 SNEGSKA (reference sequence). V shed 1 base and J shed 1 base, with 8 bases lying between them. For the CDR3, the DNA is TGCAGTGCTAGAGTTAGTTATTCCTACAATGAGCAGTTCTTC. It translates to CSARVSYSYNEQFF.

This clonotype came up a few times. V usage is TRBV20-1 and J usage is TRBJ2-3; D is uncertain. This CDR3 spans 12 amino acids. From germline, CDR1 is DFQATT and CDR2 SNEGSKA (reference sequence). V was clipped by 1 base and J by 6 bases, with 8 bases between them. CDR3 protein: CSARASVDTQYF. The CDR3 nucleotides are TGCAGTGCTAGAGCCTCCGTGGATACGCAGTATTTT.

This clonotype was counted only a few times. The rearrangement joins TRBV12-3 or TRBV12-4 to TRBJ1-2; the D gene is possibly TRBD1 (5 bases). Trimming pared 6 bases from V and 4 bases from J, leaving 12 bases between. The CDR3 contains 13 residues. CDR3 sequence: CASRYSDIYGYTF. CDR3 sequence (DNA): TGTGCCAGCAGGTACTCGGACATCTATGGCTACACCTTC.

The chain joins TRBV7-6 to TRBJ1-1; D unclear. This CDR3 comprises 14 residues. Germline lookup yields CDR1 SGHVS and CDR2 FNYEAQ. V was cut by 4 bases and J by 4 bases, with 13 bases left in between. CDR3 nucleotide sequence: TGTGCCAGCAGCTCAACCCCCGTGGCCACTGAAGCTTTCTTT. It encodes CASSSTPVATEAFF.

This clonotype was counted between two and nine times. The chain couples TRBV28 to TRBJ1-2; TRBD1 agrees at 7 bases. CDR1 and CDR2 (germline): MDHEN, SYDVKM. J gave up 2 bases and V 2 bases, and 8 bases lay outside the gene matches. This CDR3 contains 16 residues. CDR3 protein: CASSLAGTAYNYGYTF. DNA of the CDR3: TGTGCCAGCAGTTTAGCTGGGACAGCTTACAACTATGGCTACACCTTC.

This clonotype has a handful of counts. This chain connects TRBV5-1 to TRBJ2-3; 15 bases align to TRBD2. The CDR3 sequence is 15 residues long. V lost 6 bases and J lost 7; bases outside the gene matches: 6. CDR1 and CDR2 from the germline V gene are SGHRS and YFSETQ. CDR3 in amino acids: CASNTGTSGRNTQYF. CDR3 bases: TGCGCCAGCAATACAGGGACTAGCGGGAGGAATACGCAGTATTTT.

This sequence joins TRBV7-8 and TRBJ2-7; D is ambiguous. V lost 4 bases, J lost 6 bases, and 19 bases lay in between. CDR1 and CDR2 (germline): SGHVS, FQNEAQ. The length of the CDR3 is 15 residues. The chain's CDR3 is CASSSLTHRWGEQYF. The DNA for the CDR3 is TGTGCCAGCAGCTCGCTTACTCATCGCTGGGGCGAGCAGTACTTC.

This clonotype was seen a few times. The CDR3 region is CASSTRHGTDTQYF. As DNA, the CDR3 is TGTGCCAGCAGCACTAGACACGGCACAGATACGCAGTATTTT. V gene TRBV9 combines with J gene TRBJ2-3, with D possibly matching TRBD2 (5 bases). The CDR3 runs 14 residues. Germline V CDR1 and CDR2: SGDLS, YYNGEE. Deletions cut 4 bases from V and 1 base from J, with 10 bases between.

Many counts were recorded for this clonotype. The chain uses TRBV29-1 and TRBJ1-4; the D is unclear. The CDR3 has 14 residues. In germline, CDR1 is SQVTM, CDR2 ANQGSEA. The V and J ends lost 6 bases and 8 bases respectively, with 19 bases between them. Here the CDR3 DNA reads TGCAGCGTGCCCTACGGTTCAGGAGGGGAAAAACTGTTTTTT. Translated: CSVPYGSGGEKLFF.

This clonotype has just a few counts. The V gene is TRBV4-2, the J gene TRBJ1-2; D is unclear. CDR1 and CDR2 from the germline V gene are LGHNA and YNFKEQ. The CDR3 length is 14 residues. V lost 0 bases and J lost 8, with 13 bases in between. The CDR3 DNA follows: TGTGCCAGCAGCCAAGATAGGACCCAAGGGGGCTACACCTTC. Residues: CASSQDRTQGGYTF.

This clonotype has only a few counts. The chain has TRBV9 and TRBJ2-3; no clear D gene. CDR1 and CDR2 from the germline V gene are SGDLS and YYNGEE. Between the trimmed V and J ends, which lost 3 bases and 3 bases, there was a span of 17 bases. This CDR3 is 16 amino acids long. The CDR3 loop reads CASSGLLASGTDTQYF. The DNA for the CDR3 is TGTGCCAGCAGCGGCCTGCTTGCCTCCGGTACAGATACGCAGTATTTT.

DNA for the CDR3: TGCAGCGTTGAAGGGCAGCGGGGGGGCACAGATACGCAGTATTTT. As protein: CSVEGQRGGTDTQYF. V usage is TRBV29-1 and J usage is TRBJ2-3; TRBD2 matches at 9 bases. The germline V gene has CDR1 SQVTM and CDR2 ANQGSEA. The CDR3 length is 15 residues. Trimming took 1 base from V and 1 from J; bases not matched to a gene: 3.

This clonotype was seen ten or more times. CDR3 protein: CASTAVSTQYF. The CDR3 region has the DNA TGTGCCAGCACGGCAGTCTCTACGCAGTATTTT. The chain has TRBV2 and TRBJ2-3, with D unresolved. Germline CDR1 reads SNHLY; CDR2 reads FYNNEI. V gave up 7 bases and J gave up 8 bases, with 10 bases separating them. The CDR3 is 11 amino acids.

This clonotype has a count of ten or more. This chain's CDR3 is CASSLGLVQNEQFF. CDR3 in DNA: TGTGCCAGCAGCCTGGGACTAGTTCAGAATGAGCAGTTCTTC. The chain employs TRBV7-9 and TRBJ2-1; 8 nucleotides line up with TRBD2. Germline loops: CDR1 SEHNR, CDR2 FQNEAQ (reference sequence). The ends lost 5 bases at V and 7 bases at J; junction bases unmatched: 7. This CDR3 has 14 amino acids.

The chain has TRBV5-1 and TRBJ2-3; D unclear. CDR1 is SGHRS, CDR2 YFSETQ, per germline. This CDR3 region has 14 residues. V was shortened by 4 bases and J by 6 bases, with 15 bases between the two germline ends. DNA for the CDR3: TGCGCCAGCAGCCACCTCTTTTCCCGCGATACGCAGTATTTT. Its protein is CASSHLFSRDTQYF.

This clonotype was observed many times. V is TRBV15 and J is TRBJ1-5; D perhaps matches TRBD1 (6 bases). V was pared by 9 bases and J by 6 bases, with 15 bases between. The CDR3 loop spans 13 amino acids. Germline-derived CDR1 and CDR2 are LNHNV and YYDKDF (reference sequence). As DNA, the CDR3 is TGTGCCACGACACAGGGAATGGGTCAGCCCCAGCATTTT. This encodes CATTQGMGQPQHF.

CDR3 coding DNA: TGTGCCACTCGATCAGCCTACGAGCAGTACTTC. Its translation: CATRSAYEQYF. This sequence joins TRBV7-2 and TRBJ2-7, with unresolved D. CDR3 size: 11 residues. CDR1 is SGHTA and CDR2 is FQGNSA in the germline V gene. With 10 bases removed from V and 2 bases from J, the gap between germline ends came to 9 bases. The full variable domain, its missing parts supplied by reference TRBV7-2 and TRBJ2-7, is GAGVSQSPSNKVTEKGKDVELRCDPISGHTALYWYRQSLGQGLEFLIYFQGNSAPDKSGLPSDRFSAERTGGSVSTLTIQRTQQEDSAVYLCATRSAYEQYFGPGTRLTVT.

This clonotype was counted between two and nine times. This rearrangement joins TRBV5-1 to TRBJ2-7; 12 bases agree with TRBD1. CDR3 length equals 15 residues. Unmatched junction bases numbered 7, after V lost 5 bases and J lost 4 bases. Germline CDR1 reads SGHRS; CDR2 reads YFSETQ. The CDR3 region has the DNA TGCGCCAGCAGGCCACAGGGACAGGGGGCATACGAGCAGTACTTC. It yields the protein CASRPQGQGAYEQYF.

This clonotype was found many times. V gene TRBV5-1 combines with J gene TRBJ2-7; either TRBD1 or TRBD2 may supply D (6 bases each). The V end lost 4 bases, the J end lost 1 base, and 18 bases lay between the germline ends. There are 16 residues in the CDR3. Germline V CDR1 and CDR2: SGHRS, YFSETQ. The DNA of the CDR3 is TGCGCCAGCAGCCCTACGAAGGGGGGCGATTCCTACGAGCAGTACTTC. This encodes CASSPTKGGDSYEQYF.

The V call is TRBV5-1, the J call TRBJ1-2, with unresolved D. This CDR3 is built from 15 residues. V was clipped by 0 bases and J by 3 bases, with 12 bases between them. CDR1 SGHRS and CDR2 YFSETQ come from the germline V gene. CDR3 in amino acids: CASSLGPGADYGYTF. CDR3 DNA: TGCGCCAGCAGCTTGGGACCGGGAGCTGACTATGGCTACACCTTC.